The 17 T cell receptor beta chains listed next were all sequenced from one sample in a study of T-cell memory formation after mild COVID-19. TCRdb reprocessed the 5' RACE reads with MiXCR, giving one entry per CDR3 protein. The repertoire consists of a few hundred thousand distinct CDR3 sequences, with 28% occurring once and the leading ten covering approximately 13%. Sequences were obtained from PBMCs or a T cell subset sorted from them (not recorded which). The receptors were gathered from an adult woman who had mild COVID-19 (a few samples of this study predate the infection). Cell type and time point are not known.

This clonotype came up a few times. This sequence joins TRBV11-3 and TRBJ2-2; no clear D gene. The CDR3 covers 15 residues. Germline CDR1 reads SGHNT; CDR2 reads YENEEA. Trimming took off 5 bases at V and 0 bases at J, with 10 bases between the two ends. The DNA of the CDR3 is TGTGCCAGCAGCCGTGACGGAACGAACACCGGGGAGCTGTTTTTT. It codes for CASSRDGTNTGELFF.

The genes are TRBV3-1 and TRBJ1-1; 9 bases are shared with TRBD1. The germline CDR1 and CDR2 sequences are LGHDT and YNNKEL (reference sequence). CDR3 length: 15 residues. Losses at the gene ends were 5 bases for V and 3 bases for J; bases not matched to a gene: 7. The CDR3 protein is CASSFRGQGYTEAFF. Here the CDR3 DNA reads TGTGCCAGCAGCTTTAGAGGACAGGGGTACACTGAAGCTTTCTTT.

This clonotype came up a few times. The chain has TRBV30 and TRBJ1-5; 8 bases are a match to TRBD1. The CDR3 runs to 15 residues. Trimming cost V 2 bases and J 4 bases; bases outside gene matches: 7. Per germline, CDR1 GTSNPN and CDR2 SVGIG (reference sequence). CDR3 region: CAWSPGTGGNQPQHF. CDR3 DNA sequence: TGTGCCTGGAGTCCTGGGACAGGTGGAAATCAGCCCCAGCATTTT.

V gene TRBV27 combines with J gene TRBJ2-3; D not resolved. This CDR3 comprises 15 residues. Trimming took 0 bases from V and 2 from J, leaving 9 bases between them. In germline, CDR1 is MNHEY, CDR2 SMNVEV (reference sequence). The CDR3 sequence is CASSLSGRPTDTQYF. CDR3 sequence (DNA): TGTGCCAGCAGTTTATCGGGCAGGCCCACAGATACGCAGTATTTT.

The chain joins TRBV11-1 to TRBJ2-7, with D perhaps assigned TRBD1 or TRBD2 (5 bases each). The CDR3 is 14 amino acids. CDR1 and CDR2 from the germline V gene are SGHAT and FQDESV (reference sequence). Trimming shortened V by 5 bases and J by 3 bases, and 14 bases separated the two germline ends. The CDR3 loop is CASSRRGQLYEQYF. CDR3 DNA sequence: TGTGCCAGCAGCCGCCGGGGCCAACTCTACGAGCAGTACTTC.

The chain uses TRBV15 and TRBJ2-1; 10 nucleotides agree with TRBD2. V trimming: 0 bases; J trimming: 1 base; junction bases outside the gene matches: 9. CDR3 length: 19 residues. Germline V gene sequence: CDR1 LNHNV, CDR2 YYDKDF (reference sequence). The CDR3 protein is CATSRDGAGGPRSYNEQFF. In nucleotides, the CDR3 is TGTGCCACCAGCAGAGATGGAGCGGGAGGGCCAAGATCCTACAATGAGCAGTTCTTC.

This clonotype came up a few times. The chain has TRBV3-1 and TRBJ2-2, with D unresolved. The germline V gene encodes CDR1 LGHDT and CDR2 YNNKEL (reference sequence). The CDR3 contains 14 residues. V was clipped by 3 bases and J by 4 bases, with 9 bases between them. CDR3 DNA sequence: TGTGCCAGCAGCCAGAGCAGACCCACCGGGGAGCTGTTTTTT. It translates to CASSQSRPTGELFF.

This clonotype was picked up a small number of times. This chain joins TRBV24-1 and TRBJ2-4; maybe TRBD2 (6 bases). Trimming removed 7 bases at V and 0 bases at J, with 18 bases between. The CDR3 loop spans 17 amino acids. The germline CDR1 and CDR2 sequences are KGHDR and SFDVKD. CDR3 DNA: TGTGCCACCAGCGGAGGTCGGGGAGGATTAGCCAAAAACATTCAGTACTTC. This encodes CATSGGRGGLAKNIQYF.

This clonotype was seen ten or more times. The rearrangement links TRBV7-2 to TRBJ1-2; D unclear. The CDR3 extends over 16 amino acids. Germline CDR1 SGHTA, CDR2 FQGNSA. V shed 5 bases and J shed 2 bases, with 18 bases lying between them. The DNA for the CDR3 is TGTGCCAGCAGCCCGGACGCTGGATCCCCAAACTATGGCTACACCTTC. Translated, it gives CASSPDAGSPNYGYTF.

This clonotype turned up a few times. This CDR3 is CASSPNSNQPQHF. The CDR3 DNA is TGTGCCAGCAGTCCAAATAGCAATCAGCCCCAGCATTTT. The chain links TRBV12-3 or TRBV12-4 to TRBJ1-5; the D is unclear. This CDR3 region has 13 residues. Trimming shortened V by 5 bases and J by 0 bases, and 5 bases separated the two germline ends.

This clonotype showed up many times. V usage is TRBV12-3 or TRBV12-4 and J usage is TRBJ1-6; a possible D gene is TRBD1 (6 bases). This CDR3 is 15 amino acids long. Trimming shortened V by 6 bases and J by 10 bases, and 19 bases separated the two germline ends. CDR3 in amino acids: CASSSSVGGLSPLHF. The CDR3 DNA reads TGTGCCAGCAGCTCCTCAGTAGGGGGGCTATCACCCCTCCACTTT.

The rearrangement links TRBV12-3 or TRBV12-4 to TRBJ1-2, with 7 bases fitting TRBD1. J gave up 5 bases and V 6 bases, and 6 bases lay outside the gene matches. This CDR3 contains 13 residues. CDR3 loop: CASRGQDFYGYTF. The CDR3, as DNA: TGTGCCAGCAGAGGACAGGACTTTTATGGCTACACCTTC.

The gene calls are TRBV9 and TRBJ2-2; 9 nucleotides line up with TRBD2. V gave up 7 bases and J gave up 3 bases; unmatched junction bases: 7. Germline values: CDR1 SGDLS, CDR2 YYNGEE. This CDR3 region has 15 residues. CDR3: CASSGSGGYTGELFF. CDR3 DNA sequence: TGTGCCAGCTCGGGGAGCGGGGGGTACACCGGGGAGCTGTTTTTT. Full variable domain (rest looked up from reference TRBV9 and TRBJ2-2): DSGVTQTPKHLITATGQRVTLRCSPRSGDLSVYWYQQSLDQGLQFLIQYYNGEERAKGNILERFSAQQFPDLHSELNLSSLELGDSALYFCASSGSGGYTGELFFGEGSRLTVL.

This sequence joins TRBV20-1 and TRBJ1-3; no firm D call. Trimming took 8 bases from V and 4 from J, leaving 12 bases between them. From germline, CDR1 is DFQATT and CDR2 SNEGSKA (reference sequence). The CDR3 spans 12 residues. CDR3 loop: CSTIKDGNTIYF. CDR3 sequence (DNA): TGCAGTACTATAAAGGACGGAAACACCATATATTTT.

The rearrangement links TRBV7-8 to TRBJ2-3; 11 bases fit TRBD2. The V gene end was trimmed by 6 bases and the J gene end by 4 bases; junction bases not matched to a gene: 12. CDR3 length: 17 amino acids. Germline V gene data show CDR1 as SGHVS and CDR2 as FQNEAQ. The chain's CDR3 is CASRHIPLAGEPDTQYF. CDR3 DNA: TGTGCCAGCAGGCACATCCCACTAGCGGGAGAACCAGATACGCAGTATTTT.

The chain employs TRBV16 and TRBJ2-7; D not certain. Germline V gene sequence: CDR1 KGHSY, CDR2 FQNENV. The CDR3 covers 15 residues. V dropped 2 bases and J dropped 3 bases, with 14 bases sitting between them. The DNA of the CDR3 is TGTGCCAGCAGCCAAACTCGATCCGGGCTCTACGAGCAGTACTTC. Its protein product is CASSQTRSGLYEQYF. Combining the CDR3 with reference TRBV16 and TRBJ2-7 gives the whole variable domain GEEVAQTPKHLVRGEGQKAKLYCAPIKGHSYVFWYQQVLKNEFKFLISFQNENVFDETGMPKERFSAKCLPNSPCSLEIQATKLEDSAVYFCASSQTRSGLYEQYFGPGTRLTVT.

This clonotype turned up a few times. The CDR3 coding sequence is TGCGCCAGCAGCCCCCGTCCTAGCGGGGAATACAATGAGCAGTTCTTC. It specifies CASSPRPSGEYNEQFF. V usage is TRBV4-1 and J usage is TRBJ2-1; 9 positions match TRBD2. The V and J ends lost 4 bases and 4 bases, in that order; junction bases with no gene match: 8. The germline V gene has CDR1 MGHRA and CDR2 YSYEKL. The CDR3 runs 16 residues.